Listed here are 8 T cell receptor beta chains from one sample, sequenced in a study of identical twins. TCRdb redid the calling of the 5' RACE reads with MiXCR, one entry per CDR3 protein. The sample records about 470,000 distinct CDR3 sequences, more than 20% being singletons. These data also formed part of another study, on T cells expressing NK-cell markers.

The specimen sequenced was CD4+ T cells sorted from blood. Receptor source: a young woman in good health.

The rearrangement uses TRBV20-1 and TRBJ1-2; 7 positions match TRBD1. Germline-derived CDR1 and CDR2 are DFQATT and SNEGSKA (reference sequence). The CDR3 has 15 residues. J was trimmed by 3 bases and V by 3 bases; bases with no gene match: 10. In DNA form, the CDR3 reads TGCAGTGCTAGTCCTCGACAGGGTGCGGACTATGGCTACACCTTC. This gives the protein CSASPRQGADYGYTF.

The J gene is TRBJ2-3, the V gene TRBV20-1; the match to TRBD1 covers 9 bases. V was pared by 6 bases and J by 13 bases, with 11 bases of the junction left unmatched. The CDR3 covers 12 residues. CDR1 and CDR2 from the germline V gene are DFQATT and SNEGSKA (reference sequence). The DNA for the CDR3 is TGCAGTGCCGATACCGGGACAGGGACCAAGTATTTT. It codes for CSADTGTGTKYF.

This clonotype has more than one count but fewer than ten. The DNA of the CDR3 is TGTGCCAGCAGCGTAGAGGGGAATTCCTACGAGCAGTACTTC. It specifies CASSVEGNSYEQYF. J is TRBJ2-7 and V is TRBV9; weak D call: TRBD1 (5 bases). CDR1 SGDLS and CDR2 YYNGEE come from the germline V gene. This CDR3 has 14 residues. V was shortened by 0 bases and J by 1 base, with 8 bases between the two germline ends.

This clonotype was counted a few times. The chain employs TRBV29-1 and TRBJ2-1; D remains unclear. CDR1 is SQVTM and CDR2 is ANQGSEA in the germline V gene. The CDR3 is 10 amino acids. V was cut by 7 bases and J by 10 bases, with 11 bases left in between. For the CDR3, the DNA is TGCAGCGCTTACGTCGGGGAGCAGTTCTTC. Translation gives CSAYVGEQFF.

The chain uses TRBV3-1 and TRBJ2-5; 10 bases agree with TRBD2. This CDR3 is built from 14 residues. After removal of 6 bases from V and 3 bases from J, the junction contained 4 bases not matched to a gene. CDR1 is LGHDT, CDR2 YNNKEL, per germline (reference sequence). The DNA for the CDR3 is TGTGCCAGCAGAGAAACTAGCGGGGAAGAGACCCAGTACTTC. As protein: CASRETSGEETQYF.

The rearrangement joins TRBV7-9 to TRBJ2-1; possible D gene TRBD2, 6 bases. Germline V gene sequence: CDR1 SEHNR, CDR2 FQNEAQ (reference sequence). The CDR3 has 16 amino acids. V lost 3 bases, J lost 2 bases, and 14 bases lay in between. The DNA of the CDR3 is TGTGCCAGCAGCTTTCGCCCTAGCGAGACCTACAATGAGCAGTTCTTC. Protein sequence: CASSFRPSETYNEQFF.

The rearrangement joins TRBV12-3 or TRBV12-4 to TRBJ1-4; 11 bases align to TRBD1. This CDR3 contains 13 residues. The V segment lost 6 bases and the J segment 11 bases; nucleotides outside the gene matches: 5. In DNA, the CDR3 is TGTGCCAGCAGAGGACAGGGGGCGCAGAAACTGTTTTTT. It is translated as CASRGQGAQKLFF.

This clonotype has more than one count but fewer than ten. The rearrangement joins TRBV6-5 to TRBJ2-7, with 7 bases fitting TRBD1. Trimming cost V 0 bases and J 0 bases; bases outside gene matches: 5. The CDR3 has 16 amino acids. Germline loops: CDR1 MNHEY, CDR2 SVGAGI. The CDR3 protein is CASSYSRDRLSYEQYF. DNA for the CDR3: TGTGCCAGCAGTTACTCGAGGGACAGACTCTCCTACGAGCAGTACTTC.